A single T cell receptor beta chain is shown here with its context. What it binds is not known. This sample stems from a study of cytomegalovirus exposure and HLA in healthy donors. As for the study in general: The study's early data release held tens of millions of unique TCRs from HLA-typed donors. Study-wide findings and caveats: The authors enumerated under 200 TCR beta chains as linked to cytomegalovirus. The availability of immune exposure information extended only to CMV serostatus.

The PCR contained 60 Vbeta and 13 Jbeta primers. Assay used: immunoSEQ multiplex PCR; TCRdb lists only in-frame clones, some missing. The repertoire holds 280,000 or so clones, with around nine tenths as singletons. Everyone who donated was a healthy bone marrow donor. The junction had 15 bases not matched to a gene; V was cut back by 3 bases and J by 5 bases. From germline, CDR1 is MNHEY and CDR2 SMNVEV (reference sequence). The CDR3 consists of 17 residues. The specimen was PBMCs. The sequence came from a woman in her late teens or twenties in good health and CMV-seronegative. The chain employs TRBV27 and TRBJ2-5; 7 positions agree with TRBD2. The CDR3 DNA reads as TGTGCCAGCAGTTTCACTGTGGGAGGGTTGGGGCCGGAGACCCAGTACTTC. Translated, it gives CASSFTVGGLGPETQYF.